The 14 T cell receptor beta chains below come from one sample, sequenced in a study of cytomegalovirus exposure and HLA in healthy donors. Use of 60 Vbeta and 13 Jbeta primers characterized the PCR. The method was immunoSEQ multiplex PCR; TCRdb's version includes in-frame clones alone and lacks a portion of them. The sample has about 72,000 clones, roughly four fifths seen once. Sequencing was performed on PBMCs. These receptors came from a human donor in good health.

The chain employs TRBV6-1 and TRBJ1-1, with TRBD1 matching over 9 bases. The CDR3 has 18 amino acids. From germline, CDR1 is MNHNS and CDR2 SASEGT. The V and J ends lost 3 bases and 4 bases, in that order; junction bases with no gene match: 15. Written as DNA, the CDR3 is TGTGCCAGCAGTGAGGGTTGGGGGACAGGGATAAGAGGCACTGAAGCTTTCTTT. Translated: CASSEGWGTGIRGTEAFF.

This chain links TRBV6-1 with TRBJ1-1, with D uncertain. Deletions cut 7 bases from V and 4 bases from J, with 13 bases between. The CDR3 length is 13 residues. Looked up from germline, CDR1 is MNHNS and CDR2 is SASEGT. Here the CDR3 DNA reads TGTGCCAGCACTGGGGTGGGGAGCACTGAAGCTTTCTTT. This codes for CASTGVGSTEAFF.

The genes are TRBV6-5 and TRBJ2-1; 10 bases match TRBD2. The CDR3 sequence is 14 residues long. Losses at the gene ends were 6 bases for V and 5 bases for J; bases not matched to a gene: 4. CDR1 and CDR2 from the germline V gene are MNHEY and SVGAGI. Here the CDR3 reads CASRERGGHNEQFF. For the CDR3, the DNA is TGTGCCAGCAGGGAGCGGGGGGGCCACAATGAGCAGTTCTTC.

J is TRBJ2-1 and V is TRBV30; 8 bases are shared with TRBD1. V shed 4 bases, J shed 2 bases, and the junction held 4 bases outside the gene matches. Germline CDR1 is GTSNPN and CDR2 is SVGIG (reference sequence). The CDR3 runs 14 residues. Written as DNA, the CDR3 is TGTGCCTGGAAGTTACAGGGGGCCTACAATGAGCAGTTCTTC. Translation gives CAWKLQGAYNEQFF. The full variable domain, completed using reference TRBV30 and TRBJ2-1, is SQTIHQWPATLVQPVGSPLSLECTVEGTSNPNLYWYRQAAGRGLQLLFYSVGIGQISSEVPQNLSASRPQDRQFILSSKKLLLSDSGFYLCAWKLQGAYNEQFFGPGTRLTVL.

The chain joins TRBV15 to TRBJ1-2; unclear D gene. Trimming pared 0 bases from V and 4 bases from J, leaving 12 bases between. CDR1 is LNHNV and CDR2 is YYDKDF in the germline V gene (reference sequence). This CDR3 is 15 amino acids long. As DNA, the CDR3 is TGTGCCACCAGCAGAGATCGTCCGGCGGGCTATGGCTACACCTTC. It yields the protein CATSRDRPAGYGYTF.

In this sample, this clone turned up a few times. The gene calls are TRBV7-8 and TRBJ1-3; 7 bases agree with TRBD1. This CDR3 has 16 amino acids. Germline CDR1 SGHVS, CDR2 FQNEAQ. Losses at the gene ends were 5 bases for V and 2 bases for J; bases not matched to a gene: 9. DNA of the CDR3: TGTGCCAGCAGCGCACAGGGGCCGGGAGCTGGAAACACCATATATTTT. It yields the protein CASSAQGPGAGNTIYF.

The chain carries TRBV6-1 and TRBJ2-7; 9 nucleotides match TRBD2. CDR1 is MNHNS and CDR2 is SASEGT in the germline V gene. The V gene end was trimmed by 6 bases and the J gene end by 1 base; junction bases not matched to a gene: 4. This CDR3 contains 14 residues. The CDR3 DNA reads TGTGCCAGCAGAACGCGGGGGGGGTCCTACGAGCAGTACTTC. This codes for CASRTRGGSYEQYF.

This rearrangement joins TRBV5-1 to TRBJ2-3, with 9 bases aligning to TRBD2. This CDR3 spans 15 amino acids. Germline CDR1 reads SGHRS; CDR2 reads YFSETQ. V gave up 4 bases and J gave up 4 bases; unmatched junction bases: 7. This chain's CDR3 is CASSMAGGHADTQYF. In DNA form, the CDR3 reads TGCGCCAGCAGCATGGCGGGGGGGCACGCAGATACGCAGTATTTT.

The chain combines TRBV6-6 with TRBJ1-3, with D hard to call. The CDR3 loop spans 14 amino acids. Germline V gene sequence: CDR1 MNHNY, CDR2 SVGAGI (reference sequence). The V end was cut by 0 bases, the J end by 4 bases, with 7 bases between. CDR3 DNA: TGTGCCAGCAGTTACTCGAATCAGGGAAACACCATATATTTT. This gives the protein CASSYSNQGNTIYF.

The chain employs TRBV13 and TRBJ2-2, with 8 bases aligning to TRBD1. Trimming at V came to 3 bases and at J to 4 bases, leaving 7 bases not matched to a gene. The germline CDR1 and CDR2 sequences are PRHDT and FYEKMQ (reference sequence). The CDR3 covers 16 residues. In nucleotides, the CDR3 is TGTGCCAGCAGCTTCTCAGGGGGCTCGGGCACCGGGGAGCTGTTTTTT. This sequence encodes CASSFSGGSGTGELFF.

This clone has a handful of counts. The V call is TRBV7-2, the J call TRBJ2-5, with no clear D. Between the trimmed V and J ends, which lost 2 bases and 1 base, there was a span of 8 bases. Germline V CDR1 and CDR2: SGHTA, FQGNSA. The CDR3 contains 14 residues. Here the CDR3 DNA reads TGTGCCAGCAGCTTATTTCCTTCCCAAGAGACCCAGTACTTC. Its translation is CASSLFPSQETQYF. Using reference TRBV7-2 and TRBJ2-5 for the parts outside the CDR3, the full variable domain is GAGVSQSPSNKVTEKGKDVELRCDPISGHTALYWYRQSLGQGLEFLIYFQGNSAPDKSGLPSDRFSAERTGGSVSTLTIQRTQQEDSAVYLCASSLFPSQETQYFGPGTRLLVL.

V and J are TRBV27 and TRBJ1-6; no clear D. V lost 5 bases, J lost 0 bases, and 5 bases lay in between. CDR3 size: 14 residues. The germline CDR1 and CDR2 sequences are MNHEY and SMNVEV (reference sequence). This CDR3 is CASSPSSYNSPLHF. For the CDR3, the DNA is TGTGCCAGCAGTCCGAGCTCCTATAATTCACCCCTCCACTTT.

This clone ranks as medium-sized. CDR3 sequence (DNA): TGTGCCAGCAGCATCGGGGGGAAGAAGACTGAAGCTTTCTTT. It encodes CASSIGGKKTEAFF. The V call is TRBV21-1, the J call TRBJ1-1. TRBV21-1 is described as a pseudogene. The CDR3 has 14 amino acids.

This clone was picked up a small number of times. This chain connects TRBV4-1 to TRBJ1-2, with TRBD1 matching over 10 bases. V lost 3 bases, J lost 1 base, and 8 bases stayed unmatched. The CDR3 has 17 residues. Germline CDR1 reads MGHRA; CDR2 reads YSYEKL. The CDR3 sequence: CASSHAPGTGDNYGYTF. For the CDR3, the DNA is TGCGCCAGCAGCCATGCCCCCGGGACAGGGGATAACTATGGCTACACCTTC.